The present T cell receptor (beta chain) was sequenced within a study of blood T cell repertoires in COVID-19 (dated by TCRdb to 2019 to 2021). General notes on the study: The collaborator samples originated in the United States, Italy and Spain and spanned the acute and convalescent phases of COVID-19. The prospective study material was composed of cDNA or gDNA derived from T cells, B-cell-depleted T cells, or PBMCs. Subjects who had been exposed to COVID-19, were actively infected with it, or had recovered from it provided the deeply sampled blood TCRbeta repertoires that made up the dataset. The repertoires were released in a freely available public database meant as a resource for research on the immune response to SARS-CoV-2. The samples were drawn from two sources: the first 160 participants of the ongoing ImmuneRACE study, and 1,000 to 1,500 subjects contributed by 6 global collaborators. The sample metadata nearly always contained a de-identified subject ID, COVID-19 status, age in years and sex. Where available, HLA class I and class II types were taken from metadata supplied by the sample provider and were not determined by assay-based typing.

Spanning cysteine to phenylalanine, the CDR3 consists of 15 amino acids. Only CDR3 DNA remains: 45 bases, in frame from the first base. Trimming costs V 7 bases and J 2 bases, and their ends lie 15 bases apart. From a lookup of the germline V gene, CDR1 and CDR2 are SGHTA and FQGNSA. Worth noting for this clone: What this receptor recognizes is not known. Base qualities are not recorded, but no much larger clone differs from it by a single base.

Here is what the overall study found, with its caveats: How much clinical and demographic metadata was included differed by source and by participant, and the metadata was provided uncurated.

Collaborating institutions collected whole blood in K2EDTA tubes following their own protocols. For TCRbeta analysis, collaborators shipped samples as frozen whole blood, isolated PBMCs, or DNA extracted from either of those sample types. The immunoSEQ Assay, a bias-controlled multiplex PCR, was used to amplify TCRbeta CDR3 regions from genomic DNA. In the source study's methods: Nucleated cell counts per sample were estimated from amplification of reference gene primers within the assay. To quantify the absolute abundance of each unique TCRbeta CDR3 rearrangement, sequence reads were collapsed and filtered. For each sample, productive Simpson clonality was calculated as the square root of Simpson's diversity index over productive rearrangements. In its TCRdb copy, this immuneACCESS table keeps in-frame sequences only and misses some clones. Where compared with another copy, unresolved V genes explain less than half of these, and the others have no known cause. D and trimming come from the DNA, and the V and J calls and clone size come from that table. Across this sample there are roughly 140,000 clones, with approximately 86% seen only once. The ten top clones hold over 1.5% of the sample.

The rearrangement joined TRBV7-2 to TRBJ1-5, with TRBD1 tentatively as D gene (6 bases match). This clonotype was obtained from a man in his 70s with acute or convalescent COVID-19. Sequencing used peripheral blood. The CDR3 reads as follows: CASTDRLLGNQPQHF. The nucleotide sequence is TGTGCCAGCACAGACAGGCTCCTCGGCAATCAGCCCCAGCATTTT. Joined to the reference TRBV7-2 and TRBJ1-5 proteins, this CDR3 gives the full variable domain: GAGVSQSPSNKVTEKGKDVELRCDPISGHTALYWYRQSLGQGLEFLIYFQGNSAPDKSGLPSDRFSAERTGGSVSTLTIQRTQQEDSAVYLCASTDRLLGNQPQHFGDGTRLSIL.